These 32 T cell receptor beta chains were all obtained from the same sample, sequenced in a study of T cell responses to AZD1222 COVID-19 vaccine. The data were produced by immunoSEQ multiplex PCR, yet TCRdb's version contains in-frame clones alone and is incomplete. Of 150,000 to 190,000 clones in the sample, 90% were seen once. The sequences come from peripheral blood, collected 28 days after the second AZD1222 dose. The receptors here all came from an adult who received the AZD1222 COVID-19 vaccine.

Worth noting for this clone: Additional DNA sequences in this sample encode the identical CDR3. V gene TRBV27 combines with J gene TRBJ2-2; D is unresolved. The CDR3 sequence is 12 residues long. Germline V gene sequence: CDR1 MNHEY, CDR2 SMNVEV (reference sequence). The germline V and J ends were trimmed by 0 bases and 6 bases, with 2 bases remaining between them. The CDR3 loop is CASSLSAGELFF. The CDR3, as DNA: TGTGCCAGCAGTTTATCTGCCGGGGAGCTGTTTTTT.

The chain uses TRBV27 and TRBJ2-2; unclear D gene. V was cut by 1 base and J by 6 bases, with 3 bases left in between. This CDR3 has 12 amino acids. Germline assignment: CDR1 MNHEY and CDR2 SMNVEV (reference sequence). The CDR3 region is CASSLFAGELFF. Here the CDR3 DNA reads TGTGCCAGCAGTTTATTTGCCGGGGAGCTGTTTTTT.

The chain has TRBV27 and TRBJ2-5; the match to TRBD2 covers 8 bases. There are 13 residues in the CDR3. The J segment lost 5 bases and the V segment lost 8 bases, leaving 7 bases of the junction unmatched. Germline lookup yields CDR1 MNHEY and CDR2 SMNVEV (reference sequence). The DNA of the CDR3 is TGTGCCAGCGGTACCCCGGGGGGGGAGACCCAGTACTTC. Its translation is CASGTPGGETQYF.

This chain links TRBV19 with TRBJ2-3; 10 nucleotides line up with TRBD2. From germline, CDR1 is LNHDA and CDR2 SQIVND (reference sequence). V lost 5 bases to trimming and J lost 1 base; unmatched junction nucleotides: 0. The CDR3 is 14 residues long. CDR3 loop: CASSGLAGTDTQYF. The CDR3 region has the DNA TGTGCCAGTAGTGGACTAGCGGGCACAGATACGCAGTATTTT.

The rearrangement joins TRBV3-1 (or the pseudogene TRBV3-2) to TRBJ2-2, with D possibly TRBD2 on 6 matching bases. There are 19 residues in the CDR3. Germline CDR1 reads LGHDT; CDR2 reads YNNKEL (reference sequence). V lost 2 bases and J 3 bases, leaving 22 bases between the germline ends. CDR3 region: CASSQTTSTVSRDTGELFF. For the CDR3, the DNA is TGTGCCAGCAGCCAAACAACTAGCACAGTTTCGAGGGACACCGGGGAGCTGTTTTTT.

This rearrangement joins TRBV6-5 to TRBJ2-2; D is uncertain. Trimming shortened V by 0 bases and J by 1 base, and 3 bases separated the two germline ends. The CDR3 is made up of 14 amino acids. Germline CDR1 is MNHEY and CDR2 is SVGAGI. CDR3 sequence: CASSYSLNTGELFF. The CDR3 DNA sequence: TGTGCCAGCAGTTACTCCCTGAACACCGGGGAGCTGTTTTTT.

This rearrangement joins TRBV5-1 to TRBJ1-2, with D possibly matching TRBD1 (5 bases). The CDR3 runs to 14 residues. The germline V gene encodes CDR1 SGHRS and CDR2 YFSETQ. V lost 4 bases and J lost 7, with 17 bases in between. The CDR3 protein is CASSVETGTSGYTF. The CDR3 DNA is TGCGCCAGCAGCGTGGAGACCGGGACTAGTGGCTACACCTTC.

The chain has TRBV27 and TRBJ2-1; D not certain. V dropped 5 bases and J dropped 5 bases, with 7 bases sitting between them. Looked up from germline, CDR1 is MNHEY and CDR2 is SMNVEV (reference sequence). The CDR3 has 12 amino acids. As DNA, the CDR3 is TGTGCCAGCAGTCCTTTCAACAATGAGCAGTTCTTC. Translation: CASSPFNNEQFF.

This clone was seen only once. The chain carries TRBV24-1 and TRBJ1-5, with no clear D. The CDR3 loop spans 15 amino acids. V dropped 4 bases and J dropped 4 bases, with 13 bases sitting between them. Germline loops: CDR1 KGHDR, CDR2 SFDVKD. CDR3 loop: CATSDSSPSNQPQHF. As DNA, the CDR3 is TGTGCCACCAGTGACTCTTCCCCTTCTAATCAGCCCCAGCATTTT.

The chain combines TRBV30 with TRBJ2-5; D is undetermined. Germline CDR1 is GTSNPN and CDR2 is SVGIG (reference sequence). CDR3 size: 13 residues. V lost 1 base and J 2 bases, leaving 8 bases between the germline ends. The CDR3 loop reads CAWSENHQETQYF. DNA of the CDR3: TGTGCCTGGAGTGAGAACCATCAAGAGACCCAGTACTTC.

V gene TRBV7-9 combines with J gene TRBJ1-1; unclear D gene. This CDR3 is built from 15 residues. V lost 5 bases, J lost 2 bases, and 15 bases lay in between. Germline V gene data show CDR1 as SEHNR and CDR2 as FQNEAQ (reference sequence). The CDR3 reads CASSAKGGGNTEAFF. The CDR3 nucleotides read TGTGCCAGCAGCGCAAAAGGTGGCGGTAACACTGAAGCTTTCTTT.

CDR3 DNA: TGTGCCAGCAGTCTGCAGGCCGGGGAGCTGTTTTTT. It specifies CASSLQAGELFF. V usage is TRBV12-3 or TRBV12-4 and J usage is TRBJ2-2; D call uncertain. V lost 5 bases and J 6 bases, leaving 7 bases between the germline ends. The CDR3 is 12 amino acids.

The chain recombines TRBV18 with TRBJ1-2; the match to TRBD1 covers 7 bases. CDR3 length equals 13 residues. The germline CDR1 and CDR2 sequences are KGHSH and LQKENI. V gave up 3 bases and J gave up 8 bases; unmatched junction bases: 6. The CDR3 coding sequence is TGTGCCAGCTCACCCGACAGGGATCAGGGCTACACCTTC. It encodes CASSPDRDQGYTF.

The genes are TRBV5-1 and TRBJ2-7, with D perhaps TRBD2 (5 bases). CDR3 length: 16 amino acids. V was cut by 1 base and J by 4 bases, with 18 bases left in between. Germline V gene sequence: CDR1 SGHRS, CDR2 YFSETQ. CDR3 DNA sequence: TGCGCCAGCAGCTTGACCGGCCACAATGGGGAGTACGAGCAGTACTTC. It codes for CASSLTGHNGEYEQYF.

This clone has only one observation. The rearrangement uses TRBV5-1 and TRBJ1-2; D is possibly TRBD1 (6 bases). V gave up 5 bases and J gave up 8 bases, with 19 bases separating them. Germline assignment: CDR1 SGHRS and CDR2 YFSETQ. This CDR3 spans 14 amino acids. The CDR3 sequence: CASSWTLTQGGYTF. For the CDR3, the DNA is TGCGCCAGCAGTTGGACACTCACCCAGGGGGGCTACACCTTC.

The chain links TRBV6-5 to TRBJ1-5; D is unresolved. The CDR3 has 14 residues. V shed 6 bases and J shed 5 bases, with 14 bases lying between them. Germline assignment: CDR1 MNHEY and CDR2 SVGAGI. DNA of the CDR3: TGTGCCAGCAGGACTATGAATTTAGATCAGCCCCAGCATTTT. It yields the protein CASRTMNLDQPQHF.

This rearrangement joins TRBV3-1 (or the pseudogene TRBV3-2) to TRBJ2-1; TRBD2 is a possible D gene (5 bases). Looked up from germline, CDR1 is LGHDT and CDR2 is YNNKEL (reference sequence). V was trimmed by 4 bases and J by 2 bases, leaving 15 bases between them. There are 16 residues in the CDR3. The CDR3 DNA reads as TGTGCCAGCAGCCTAGGCGCCGCTAGCCCCTACAATGAGCAGTTCTTC. Translating gives CASSLGAASPYNEQFF.

The chain employs TRBV5-6 and TRBJ2-1, with TRBD2 identical over 7 bases. The CDR3 totals 14 residues. Losses at the gene ends were 3 bases for V and 2 bases for J; bases not matched to a gene: 2. Per germline, CDR1 SGHDT and CDR2 YYEEEE. The CDR3 coding sequence is TGTGCCAGCAGCTCGGGAGGCACCTACAATGAGCAGTTCTTC. Amino acid sequence: CASSSGGTYNEQFF.

The chain has TRBV18 and TRBJ2-1; no firm D call. V dropped 5 bases and J dropped 0 bases, with 11 bases sitting between them. The CDR3 sequence is 15 residues long. Germline-derived CDR1 and CDR2 are KGHSH and LQKENI. In DNA, the CDR3 is TGTGCCAGCTCAGCCGCACCACCCTCCTACAATGAGCAGTTCTTC. Its protein product is CASSAAPPSYNEQFF. The full variable domain, completed using reference TRBV18 and TRBJ2-1, is NAGVMQNPRHLVRRRGQEARLRCSPMKGHSHVYWYRQLPEEGLKFMVYLQKENIIDESGMPKERFSAEFPKEGPSILRIQQVVRGDSAAYFCASSAAPPSYNEQFFGPGTRLTVL.

The V gene is TRBV3-1 (or the pseudogene TRBV3-2), the J gene TRBJ1-2; D is perhaps TRBD1 (5 bases). The CDR3 loop spans 14 amino acids. The germline V and J ends were trimmed by 4 bases and 3 bases, with 12 bases remaining between them. The germline gives CDR1 LGHDT, CDR2 YNNKEL (reference sequence). CDR3 coding DNA: TGTGCCAGCAGCCCGAAGGGCAGGGACTATGGCTACACCTTC. As protein: CASSPKGRDYGYTF.

The gene calls are TRBV12-3 or TRBV12-4 and TRBJ1-5; D is undetermined. The CDR3 is 13 residues long. The V gene lost 0 bases and the J gene lost 4 bases, with 4 bases spanning the gap. CDR3 protein: CASSLAANQPQHF. The CDR3 DNA follows: TGTGCCAGCAGTTTAGCAGCTAATCAGCCCCAGCATTTT.

The rearrangement links TRBV15 to TRBJ1-6; D is uncertain. Germline V gene lookup returns CDR1 LNHNV and CDR2 YYDKDF (reference sequence). V lost 1 base and J 14 bases, leaving 12 bases between the germline ends. CDR3 length equals 13 residues. Written as DNA, the CDR3 is TGTGCCACCAGCAGAGGCCCCGGTGAGACCCTCCACTTT. Amino acids: CATSRGPGETLHF.

The V gene is TRBV30, the J gene TRBJ1-2; no clear D. V was cut by 8 bases and J by 1 base, with 8 bases left in between. CDR1 and CDR2 from the germline V gene are GTSNPN and SVGIG (reference sequence). This CDR3 has 11 amino acids. The CDR3, as DNA: TGTGCCCGGCGGGGTAACTATGGCTACACCTTC. Translating gives CARRGNYGYTF.

This chain links TRBV6-6 with TRBJ1-1, with D tentatively TRBD1 (6 bases). Germline V gives CDR1 MNHNY, CDR2 SVGAGI (reference sequence). Trimming left V 7 bases short and J 1 base short, with 13 bases between. The CDR3 length is 14 residues. The CDR3 DNA reads as TGTGCCAGCAATTTAGCGGACAGGAACACTGAAGCTTTCTTT. Translating it yields CASNLADRNTEAFF.

This chain uses TRBV6-5 with TRBJ2-1; possibly TRBD2 for D (6 bases). This CDR3 region has 12 residues. V was clipped by 8 bases and J by 13 bases, with 18 bases between them. From germline, CDR1 is MNHEY and CDR2 SVGAGI. CDR3 nucleotides: TGTGCCAGCCTACTTGGGGGGAGTCGTCAGTTCTTC. Translated: CASLLGGSRQFF.

This clone was seen a few times. The chain recombines TRBV15 with TRBJ1-4; D gene uncertain. Germline loops: CDR1 LNHNV, CDR2 YYDKDF (reference sequence). This CDR3 contains 14 residues. V was cut by 3 bases and J by 3 bases, with 8 bases left in between. In nucleotides, the CDR3 is TGTGCCACCAGCAGGGACTGGGCTAATGAAAAACTGTTTTTT. Residues: CATSRDWANEKLFF.

The CDR3 DNA reads as TGTGCCAGCAGTCAAAACTATGGCTACACCTTC. This codes for CASSQNYGYTF. The chain carries TRBV28 and TRBJ1-2; D is ambiguous. Germline lookup yields CDR1 MDHEN and CDR2 SYDVKM. This CDR3 spans 11 amino acids. V was cut by 5 bases and J by 2 bases, with 3 bases left in between.

The table lists this clone with a count of one. V and J are TRBV5-6 and TRBJ1-2, with D possibly matching TRBD1 (5 bases). The CDR3 is 13 amino acids. In germline, CDR1 is SGHDT, CDR2 YYEEEE. Trimming removed 3 bases from V and 4 bases from J, with 10 bases in between. CDR3 region: CASSSRDGYGYTF. Written as DNA, the CDR3 is TGTGCCAGCAGCTCCCGGGACGGCTATGGCTACACCTTC.

Concerning this clone: Sequence at one end of the junction differs from germline and may be a read error. J is TRBJ1-5 and V is TRBV10-1; TRBD1 matches at 7 bases. The CDR3 covers 15 residues. Germline V gives CDR1 WNHNN, CDR2 SYGVQD (reference sequence). The CDR3 DNA sequence: TGCGCCAGCCGTGACAGGGCCGTTAGCAATCAGCCCCAGCATTTT. Amino acid sequence: CASRDRAVSNQPQHF.

The rearrangement joins TRBV4-1 to TRBJ1-1, with 9 bases that match TRBD1. The CDR3 loop spans 16 amino acids. The V and J ends lost 2 bases and 10 bases, in that order; junction bases with no gene match: 14. Germline loops: CDR1 MGHRA, CDR2 YSYEKL. The CDR3 coding sequence is TGCGCCAGCAGCCAACCGATCCGGGACAGGGCTAGGGGAGCTTTCTTT. Translating gives CASSQPIRDRARGAFF.

The rearrangement joins TRBV19 to TRBJ2-6, with D perhaps matching TRBD1 (6 bases). Germline-derived CDR1 and CDR2 are LNHDA and SQIVND (reference sequence). The V gene lost 4 bases and the J gene lost 2 bases, with 9 bases spanning the gap. The CDR3 sequence is 15 residues long. CDR3 coding DNA: TGTGCCAGTAGTACCAAGGGGGCTGGGGCCAACGTCCTGACTTTC. Encoded protein: CASSTKGAGANVLTF.

This clone was seen more than once but under ten times. The genes are TRBV7-3 and TRBJ2-1; 8 bases are a match to TRBD2. The junction had 17 bases not matched to a gene; V was cut back by 5 bases and J by 8 bases. The germline CDR1 and CDR2 sequences are SGHTA and FQGTGA. The CDR3 has 17 residues. The CDR3 nucleotides read TGTGCCAGCAGCCACGGTTCGGGGGGGCGCAACTCCTATGAGCAGTTCTTC. This encodes CASSHGSGGRNSYEQFF.